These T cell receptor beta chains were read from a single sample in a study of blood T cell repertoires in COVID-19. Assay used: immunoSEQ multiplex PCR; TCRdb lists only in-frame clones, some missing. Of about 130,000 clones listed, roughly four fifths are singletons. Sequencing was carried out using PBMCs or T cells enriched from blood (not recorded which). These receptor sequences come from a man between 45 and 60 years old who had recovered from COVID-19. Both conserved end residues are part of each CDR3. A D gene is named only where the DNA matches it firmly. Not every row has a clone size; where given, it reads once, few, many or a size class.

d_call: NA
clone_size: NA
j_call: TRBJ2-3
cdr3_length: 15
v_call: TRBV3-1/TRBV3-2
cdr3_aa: CASSQDRTRGDTQYF
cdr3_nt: TGTGCCAGCAGCCAAGACAGGACCAGGGGAGATACGCAGTATTTT

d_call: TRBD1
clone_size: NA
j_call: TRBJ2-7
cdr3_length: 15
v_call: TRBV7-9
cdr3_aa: CASRHGNTGVHEQYF
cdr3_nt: TGTGCCAGCAGGCATGGGAATACAGGGGTCCACGAGCAGTACTTC

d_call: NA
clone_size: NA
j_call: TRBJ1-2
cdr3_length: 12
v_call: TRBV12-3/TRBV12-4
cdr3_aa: CASSLGLYGYTF
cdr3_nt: TGTGCCAGCAGTTTAGGGCTCTATGGCTACACCTTC

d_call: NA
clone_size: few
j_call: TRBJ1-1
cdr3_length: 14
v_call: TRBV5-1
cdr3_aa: CASTPAQGLKEAFF
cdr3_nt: TGCGCCAGCACTCCGGCGCAGGGTTTGAAAGAAGCTTTCTTT

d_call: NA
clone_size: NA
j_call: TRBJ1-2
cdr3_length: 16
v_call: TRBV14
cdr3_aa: CASSQDPDSLVYGYTF
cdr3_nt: TGTGCCAGCAGCCAAGATCCCGACAGCCTGGTCTATGGCTACACCTTC

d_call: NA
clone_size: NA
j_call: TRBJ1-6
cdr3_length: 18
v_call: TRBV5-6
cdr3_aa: CASSLGVGSRSGNSPLHF
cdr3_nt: TGTGCCAGCAGCTTGGGCGTCGGCAGTCGATCGGGTAATTCACCCCTCCACTTT

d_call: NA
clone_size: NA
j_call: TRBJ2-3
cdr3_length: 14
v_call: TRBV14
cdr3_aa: CASSQSGFTDTQYF
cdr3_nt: TGTGCCAGCAGCCAAAGCGGGTTCACAGATACGCAGTATTTT

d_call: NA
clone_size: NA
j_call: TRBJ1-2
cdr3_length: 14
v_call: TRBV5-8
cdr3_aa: CASSPRLANYGYTF
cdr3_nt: TGTGCCAGCAGCCCTCGGCTAGCTAACTATGGCTACACCTTC

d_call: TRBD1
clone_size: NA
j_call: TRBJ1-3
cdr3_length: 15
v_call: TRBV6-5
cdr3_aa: CASKRQGVSGNTIYF
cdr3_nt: TGTGCCAGCAAACGACAGGGCGTCTCTGGAAACACCATATATTTT

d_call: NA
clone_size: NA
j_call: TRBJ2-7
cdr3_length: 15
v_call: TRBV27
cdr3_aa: CASSPTGHSSYEQYF
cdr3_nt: TGTGCCAGCAGTCCAACAGGGCACAGCTCCTACGAGCAGTACTTC

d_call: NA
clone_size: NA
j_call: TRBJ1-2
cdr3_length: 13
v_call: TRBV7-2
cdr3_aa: CASSLDRSYGYTF
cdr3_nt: TGTGCCAGCAGCTTAGACAGGTCCTATGGCTACACCTTC

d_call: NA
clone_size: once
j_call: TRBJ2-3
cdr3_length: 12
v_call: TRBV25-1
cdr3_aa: CASTGGTDTQYF
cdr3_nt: TGTGCCAGCACAGGGGGCACAGATACGCAGTATTTT

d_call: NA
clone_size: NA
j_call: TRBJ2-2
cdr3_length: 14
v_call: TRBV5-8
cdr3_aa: CASSLTGWTGELFF
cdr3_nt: TGTGCCAGCAGCTTGACAGGTTGGACCGGGGAGCTGTTTTTT

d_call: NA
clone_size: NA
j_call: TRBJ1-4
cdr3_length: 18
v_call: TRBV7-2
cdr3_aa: CASSLGAGHRSTNEKLFF
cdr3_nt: TGTGCCAGCAGCTTAGGGGCAGGCCATAGATCAACTAATGAAAAACTGTTTTTT